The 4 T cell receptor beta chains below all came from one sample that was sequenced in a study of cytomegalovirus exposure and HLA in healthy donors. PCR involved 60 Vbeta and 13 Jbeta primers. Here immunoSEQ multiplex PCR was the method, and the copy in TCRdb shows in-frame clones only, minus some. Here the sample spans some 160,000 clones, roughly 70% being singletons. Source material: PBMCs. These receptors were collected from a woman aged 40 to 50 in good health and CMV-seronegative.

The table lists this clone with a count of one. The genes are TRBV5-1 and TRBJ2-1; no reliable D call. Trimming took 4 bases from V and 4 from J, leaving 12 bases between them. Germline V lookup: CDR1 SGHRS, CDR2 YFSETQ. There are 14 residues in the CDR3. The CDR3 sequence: CASSRGEVYNEQFF. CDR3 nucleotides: TGCGCCAGCAGCCGAGGAGAGGTTTACAATGAGCAGTTCTTC.

CDR3 in amino acids: CASSISHARMMNTEAFF. The CDR3 DNA follows: TGTGCCAGTAGTATAAGTCATGCCAGAATGATGAACACTGAAGCTTTCTTT. V is TRBV19 and J is TRBJ1-1; D remains ambiguous. There are 17 residues in the CDR3. Looked up from germline, CDR1 is LNHDA and CDR2 is SQIVND (reference sequence). V was cut by 2 bases and J by 0 bases, with 16 bases left in between. The full variable domain, completed using reference TRBV19 and TRBJ1-1, is DGGITQSPKYLFRKEGQNVTLSCEQNLNHDAMYWYRQDPGQGLRLIYYSQIVNDFQKGDIAEGYSVSREKKESFPLTVTSAQKNPTAFYLCASSISHARMMNTEAFFGQGTRLTVV.

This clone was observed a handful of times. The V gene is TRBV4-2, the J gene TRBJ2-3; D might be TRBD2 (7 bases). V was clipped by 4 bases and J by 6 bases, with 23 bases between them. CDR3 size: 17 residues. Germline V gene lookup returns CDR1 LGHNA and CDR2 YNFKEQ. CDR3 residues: CASSLTGAGAGGDTQYF. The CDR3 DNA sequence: TGTGCCAGCAGCCTAACGGGGGCGGGGGCCGGAGGGGATACGCAGTATTTT.

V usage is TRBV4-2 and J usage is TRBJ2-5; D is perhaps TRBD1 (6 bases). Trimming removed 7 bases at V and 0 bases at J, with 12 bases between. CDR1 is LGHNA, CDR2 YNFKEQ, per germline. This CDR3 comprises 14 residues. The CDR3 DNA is TGTGCCAGCATGGACAGTATAAACCAAGAGACCCAGTACTTC. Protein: CASMDSINQETQYF.